This TCR beta chain was sequenced for a study of molecular identifiers for immune sequencing clone quantification. Study background: RNA from about 20,000 or 100,000 naive CD8 cells was split five ways in replicates, with four sequenced.

TCRdb redid the calling of the PCR reads with MiXCR, one entry per CDR3 protein. The sample consists of tens of thousands of distinct CDR3 sequences, roughly 22% of them appearing once. To note about this clonotype: The antigen is unknown.

The CDR3 is made up of 13 amino acids. V dropped 2 bases and J dropped 9 bases, with 11 bases sitting between them. Germline lookup yields CDR1 MGHRA and CDR2 YSYEKL. Study-level points and caveats: With a barcode shared among identical TCR molecules, highly expanded clone sizes could be underestimated.

The sequencing input was naive CD8+ T cells from blood, with Jurkat cell RNA spiked in. Subset here: FACS-sorted CD8+CD4-CCR7+CD45RA+ naive T cells. The origin of this receptor is a human donor in good health. Some libraries in this study had Jurkat cell RNA spiked in. The chain recombines TRBV4-1 with TRBJ2-1, with unresolved D. CDR3 in amino acids: CASSQSRRSEQFF. The CDR3 nucleotides read TGCGCCAGCAGCCAATCAAGAAGGAGTGAGCAGTTCTTC.